Detailed here is one TCR beta chain. Per the study methods: ImmunoSEQ output held junction-only sequences without quality scores, so filtering differed. Clones were read by immunoSEQ multiplex PCR, and TCRdb kept only the in-frame ones, dropping some. V, J and clone size were drawn from that table, and D and trimming were deduced from the DNA. The sample includes under 350,000 clones, over 75% seen only once; the top ten take 15% to 20%. CDR1 LGHNA and CDR2 YSLEER come from the germline V gene. The CDR3 is made up of 16 amino acids. V shed 0 bases and J shed 3 bases, with 15 bases lying between them. The data belong to a study of shared clonotypes between healthy human individuals.

The chain is built from TRBV4-3 and TRBJ2-7; maybe TRBD2 (5 bases). Material for sequencing was memory CD8+ T cells sorted from blood. Subset described: CD45RO+ cells pooled with CCR7-negative TemRA cells. This clonotype was sampled from a young man in good health. The CDR3 coding sequence is TGCGCCAGCAGCCAAGATTTAGCGTTGAAAATCTACGAGCAGTACTTC. Translation: CASSQDLALKIYEQYF.